The entry below describes one T cell receptor (beta chain). Its target is not known. These data come from a study of monozygotic twins with inflammatory bowel disease. Study outcomes and limitations: No discrimination was achieved between different T cell subtypes. The co-twins with IBD showed lower TCRbeta diversity (inverse Simpson) than their healthy siblings.

Eight separate reactions per sample yielded the cDNA. TCRdb derives one entry per CDR3 protein from the 5' RACE reads, leaving out DNA. The table lists approximately 400,000 distinct CDR3 sequences. The CDR3 is 15 amino acids. The germline gives CDR1 SGHDT, CDR2 YYEEEE. V usage is TRBV5-6 and J usage is TRBJ2-2; absent DNA, TCRdb's TRBD1 call cannot be checked. The clonotype was recovered from a human donor with ulcerative colitis or Crohn's disease, or a healthy co-twin of an affected twin (not recorded which). The sequenced sample consisted of blood. CDR3 residues: CASSLNGAGTGELFF.